This T cell receptor beta chain came from a study of CD8 T cells in Susac syndrome. Trimming removed 1 base from V and 5 bases from J, with 9 bases in between. Germline CDR1 LGHNA, CDR2 YSLEER. This CDR3 is built from 14 residues. cDNA came from roughly 0.53 to 1 ug RNA primed by random hexamers. Using its own MiXCR run on the immunoSEQ multiplex PCR reads, TCRdb lists one record per CDR3 protein. The sample contains over 300,000 distinct CDR3 sequences, roughly 94% of which appear only once. The sample taken for sequencing was CD4+ T cells from PBMCs. This clonotype was obtained from a human donor with multiple sclerosis. The chain links TRBV4-3 to TRBJ2-4, with D tentatively TRBD1 (6 bases). The CDR3 DNA is TGCGCCAGCAGCCAAGGTTACAGGGAAAACATTCAGTACTTC. It yields the protein CASSQGYRENIQYF.